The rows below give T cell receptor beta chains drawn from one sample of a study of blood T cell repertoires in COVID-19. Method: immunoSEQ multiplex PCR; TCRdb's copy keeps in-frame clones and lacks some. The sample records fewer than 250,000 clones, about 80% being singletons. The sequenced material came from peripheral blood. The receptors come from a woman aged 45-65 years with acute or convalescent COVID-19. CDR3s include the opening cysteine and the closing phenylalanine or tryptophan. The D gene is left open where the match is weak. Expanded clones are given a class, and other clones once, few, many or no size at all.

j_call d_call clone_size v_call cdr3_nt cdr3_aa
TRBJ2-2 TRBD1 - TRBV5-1 TGCGCCAGCAGCTTGGTGCCGGGACAGGGTAACACCGGGGAGCTGTTTTTT CASSLVPGQGNTGELFF
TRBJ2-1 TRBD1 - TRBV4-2 TGTGCCAGCAGCCAAGAGGGGGCGGGACAGGTATACAATGAGCAGTTCTTC CASSQEGAGQVYNEQFF
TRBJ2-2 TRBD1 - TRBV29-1 TGCAGCGCCAACAGGGGGCGCGGGGAGCTGTTTTTT CSANRGRGELFF
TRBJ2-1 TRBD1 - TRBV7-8 TGTGCCAGCAGCTTAACTGGACAGGCGATTAATGAGCAGTTCTTC CASSLTGQAINEQFF
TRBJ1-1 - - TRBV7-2 TGTGCCAGCACCCTAGCCCGTGGCGGCGAAGCTTTCTTT CASTLARGGEAFF
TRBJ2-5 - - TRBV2 TGTGCCAGCAATCCGGGACAGGGGTTTTCTAGCGGGAGAAAAGAGACCCAGTACTTC CASNPGQGFSSGRKETQYF
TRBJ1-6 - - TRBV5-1 TGCGCCAGCAGCCCAGCGGGGGCGACTCATGCCCTCCACTTT CASSPAGATHALHF
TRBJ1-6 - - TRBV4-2 TGTGCCAGCAGCCAAGATTCGGGGGGCAATTCACCCCTCCACTTT CASSQDSGGNSPLHF
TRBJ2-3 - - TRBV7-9 TGTGCCAGCAGCTTACCAGGCCGAGATACGCAGTATTTT CASSLPGRDTQYF
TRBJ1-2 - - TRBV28 TGTGCCAGCACTATTTTAAGGGGAAATGGCTACACCTTC CASTILRGNGYTF
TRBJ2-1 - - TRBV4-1 TGCGCCAGCAGCCAGGCTGAAAAGACAGGATTCGGTGAGCAGTTCTTC CASSQAEKTGFGEQFF
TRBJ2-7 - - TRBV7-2 TGTGCCAGCAGCTTAGCGGGACAAGCCTACGAGCAGTACTTC CASSLAGQAYEQYF
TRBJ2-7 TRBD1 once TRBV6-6 TGTGCCAGCAGTTCGACAGGGACGAGCTCCTACGAGCAGTACTTC CASSSTGTSSYEQYF
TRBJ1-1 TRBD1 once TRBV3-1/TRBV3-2 TGTGCCAGCAGCCAAGCCGCGACAGGGCTTGATGAAGCTTTCTTT CASSQAATGLDEAFF